The entry that follows covers one T cell receptor (beta chain) sequence. Alongside a J-beta primer mix, a sample-barcoded 5' primer served in a second PCR lasting roughly 7 to 11 cycles. TCRdb called the 5' RACE reads again in MiXCR, with one record for every CDR3 protein. The sample shows 550,000 to 750,000 distinct CDR3 sequences, 21% of them seen only once. Germline lookup yields CDR1 LGHDT and CDR2 YNNKEL (reference sequence). V shed 0 bases and J shed 0 bases, with 16 bases lying between them. The CDR3 extends over 18 amino acids. This sample stems from a study of blood T cells in healthy people across ages.

The source material was blood. J is TRBJ2-3 and V is TRBV3-1; possibly TRBD2 for D (6 bases). This TCR was sampled from a man between 65 and 79 years old in good health. This CDR3 reads CASSQERRGIKSTDTQYF. CDR3 in DNA: TGTGCCAGCAGCCAAGAGAGGCGGGGTATCAAGAGCACAGATACGCAGTATTTT.